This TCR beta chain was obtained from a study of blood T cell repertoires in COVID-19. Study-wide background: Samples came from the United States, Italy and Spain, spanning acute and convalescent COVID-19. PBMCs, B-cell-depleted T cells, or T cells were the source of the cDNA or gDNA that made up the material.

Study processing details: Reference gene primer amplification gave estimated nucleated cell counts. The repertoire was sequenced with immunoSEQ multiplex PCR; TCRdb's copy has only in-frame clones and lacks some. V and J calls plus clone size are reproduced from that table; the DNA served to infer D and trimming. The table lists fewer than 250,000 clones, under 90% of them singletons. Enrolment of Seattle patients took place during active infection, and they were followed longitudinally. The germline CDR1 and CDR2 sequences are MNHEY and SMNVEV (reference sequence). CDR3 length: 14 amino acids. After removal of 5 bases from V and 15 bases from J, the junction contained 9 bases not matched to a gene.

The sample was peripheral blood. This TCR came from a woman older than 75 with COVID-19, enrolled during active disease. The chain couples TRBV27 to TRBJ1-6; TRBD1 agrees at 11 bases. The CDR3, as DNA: TGTGCCAGCAGTCCCGAGGACAGGGGGCAACTCCTCCACTTT. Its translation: CASSPEDRGQLLHF.